This passage covers 20 T cell receptor beta chains from one sample sequenced in a study of Ad26.COV2.S vaccination and SARS-CoV-2 variants. The table came from immunoSEQ multiplex PCR; TCRdb's copy has only in-frame clones and leaves some out. Among about 350,000 clones listed, approximately 81% were seen once. Documented treatment: about 20 received Ad26.COV2.S at low or high dose, single or two shots; 5 received placebo; per-sample allocation not given. Material that was analyzed had been drawn on day 63 after the first vaccine or placebo injection. Sequenced here: peripheral blood, sampled in a trial of Ad26.COV2.S vaccine versus placebo. The receptors stem from a person aged 18-65 years who received the Ad26.COV2.S COVID-19 vaccine or a placebo.

In the case of this clone: Other DNA sequences within the sample encode an identical CDR3. This chain connects TRBV5-1 to TRBJ1-1, with a weak D call TRBD1 (6 bases). This CDR3 has 13 residues. Between the trimmed V and J ends, which lost 4 bases and 1 base, there was a span of 8 bases. Germline-derived CDR1 and CDR2 are SGHRS and YFSETQ. The CDR3 spells CASSLQGNTEAFF. The DNA of the CDR3 is TGCGCCAGCAGCCTACAGGGGAACACTGAAGCTTTCTTT.

The chain uses TRBV9 and TRBJ1-1, with TRBD1 identical over 7 bases. Germline CDR1 SGDLS, CDR2 YYNGEE. The CDR3 runs 14 residues. With V trimmed by 3 bases and J by 4 bases, 6 bases remained unmatched. CDR3 region: CASSAQSGGTEAFF. The CDR3 bases are TGTGCCAGCAGCGCCCAATCAGGGGGCACTGAAGCTTTCTTT. Using reference TRBV9 and TRBJ1-1 for the parts outside the CDR3, the full variable domain is DSGVTQTPKHLITATGQRVTLRCSPRSGDLSVYWYQQSLDQGLQFLIQYYNGEERAKGNILERFSAQQFPDLHSELNLSSLELGDSALYFCASSAQSGGTEAFFGQGTRLTVV.

V usage is TRBV5-6 and J usage is TRBJ2-5; 8 nucleotides line up with TRBD2. J was trimmed by 1 base and V by 1 base; bases with no gene match: 6. CDR3 length: 16 residues. Germline CDR1 and CDR2: SGHDT and YYEEEE. The CDR3 sequence: CASSLWSGGFQETQYF. In DNA, the CDR3 is TGTGCCAGCAGCTTGTGGAGCGGGGGCTTCCAAGAGACCCAGTACTTC.

The chain couples TRBV7-2 to TRBJ2-7; D is possibly TRBD2 (5 bases). V gave up 5 bases and J gave up 3 bases, with 17 bases separating them. This CDR3 region has 15 residues. Germline V gives CDR1 SGHTA, CDR2 FQGNSA. DNA for the CDR3: TGTGCCAGCAGCCAGGAGGCGGGTTTAAACTACGAGCAGTACTTC. This gives the protein CASSQEAGLNYEQYF.

The chain couples TRBV6-2 or TRBV6-3 to TRBJ1-5, with a weak D call TRBD1 (5 bases). The V gene's germline CDR1 is MNHEY and CDR2 SVGEGT. Trimming took 5 bases from V and 7 from J, leaving 15 bases between them. This CDR3 spans 14 amino acids. CDR3 region: CASSETVSGQPQHF. In nucleotides, the CDR3 is TGTGCCAGCAGTGAGACAGTTTCGGGCCAGCCCCAGCATTTT.

CDR3 loop: CASSQAYRDFTEAFF. For the CDR3, the DNA is TGCGCCAGCAGCCAAGCTTACAGGGATTTCACTGAAGCTTTCTTT. The rearrangement uses TRBV4-1 and TRBJ1-1; TRBD1 might be the D (6 bases). Trimming took 1 base from V and 4 from J, leaving 13 bases between them. Germline CDR1 is MGHRA and CDR2 is YSYEKL. This CDR3 has 15 amino acids.

The chain carries TRBV18 and TRBJ2-5, with D unresolved. Germline V lookup: CDR1 KGHSH, CDR2 LQKENI. CDR3 length: 12 amino acids. V lost 3 bases, J lost 3 bases, and 5 bases lay in between. The CDR3: CASSPGKETQYF. The CDR3 DNA reads as TGTGCCAGCTCACCGGGCAAAGAGACCCAGTACTTC.

The genes are TRBV7-9 and TRBJ2-2; 9 bases align to TRBD1. CDR3 length: 18 residues. Germline-derived CDR1 and CDR2 are SEHNR and FQNEAQ (reference sequence). V shed 7 bases and J 3 bases; nucleotides not matched to a gene: 15. CDR3 in DNA: TGTGCCAGCACAGGACGGGGACAGGGTATTCCGCACACCGGGGAGCTGTTTTTT. This encodes CASTGRGQGIPHTGELFF. Together with reference TRBV7-9 and TRBJ2-2, the CDR3 gives the full variable domain: DTGVSQNPRHKITKRGQNVTFRCDPISEHNRLYWYRQTLGQGPEFLTYFQNEAQLEKSRLLSDRFSAERPKGSFSTLEIQRTEQGDSAMYLCASTGRGQGIPHTGELFFGEGSRLTVL.

V is TRBV6-2 or TRBV6-3 and J is TRBJ2-5; 7 bases agree with TRBD1. V lost 2 bases, J lost 1 base, and 4 bases stayed unmatched. This CDR3 spans 15 amino acids. Looked up from germline, CDR1 is MNHEY and CDR2 is SVGEGT. In DNA form, the CDR3 reads TGTGCCAGCAGTTACAGCCGACAGGGCCAAGAGACCCAGTACTTC. Protein: CASSYSRQGQETQYF.

This chain links TRBV19 with TRBJ1-1; D is unresolved. This CDR3 comprises 14 residues. CDR1 and CDR2 from the germline V gene are LNHDA and SQIVND (reference sequence). Trimming left V 0 bases short and J 10 bases short, with 15 bases between. The CDR3 sequence is CASSIEIRNVGAFF. CDR3 nucleotide sequence: TGTGCCAGTAGTATAGAGATTAGGAACGTCGGAGCTTTCTTT.

Turning to this clone: Other DNA sequences in this sample translate to the same CDR3. This chain uses TRBV18 with TRBJ1-5; D is unclear. Germline assignment: CDR1 KGHSH and CDR2 LQKENI. The ends were cut back, 3 bases at V and 2 bases at J, with 5 bases in the middle. The CDR3 is 13 residues long. This CDR3 reads CASSPSGNQPQHF. The CDR3 coding sequence is TGTGCCAGCTCACCCTCAGGCAATCAGCCCCAGCATTTT. Together with reference TRBV18 and TRBJ1-5, the CDR3 gives the full variable domain: NAGVMQNPRHLVRRRGQEARLRCSPMKGHSHVYWYRQLPEEGLKFMVYLQKENIIDESGMPKERFSAEFPKEGPSILRIQQVVRGDSAAYFCASSPSGNQPQHFGDGTRLSIL.

This clone was picked up a small number of times. Written as DNA, the CDR3 is TGTGCCACCAGCACGGCCAGGGCCAGCGAGCAGTACTTC. This codes for CATSTARASEQYF. The chain employs TRBV15 and TRBJ2-7, with D tentatively TRBD1 (5 bases). Germline assignment: CDR1 LNHNV and CDR2 YYDKDF (reference sequence). V was trimmed by 4 bases and J by 6 bases, leaving 13 bases between them. There are 13 residues in the CDR3.

This sequence joins TRBV5-6 and TRBJ2-7; D perhaps matches TRBD1 (6 bases). Germline lookup yields CDR1 SGHDT and CDR2 YYEEEE. CDR3 length equals 14 residues. Trimming removed 4 bases at V and 2 bases at J, with 13 bases between. CDR3 protein: CASSTRGGTYEQYF. The DNA of the CDR3 is TGTGCCAGCAGCACCCGAGGGGGAACCTACGAGCAGTACTTC.

Regarding this clone: In the same sample, other DNA sequences code for this CDR3. The chain couples TRBV5-1 to TRBJ2-3; 8 nucleotides match TRBD2. The trim removed 4 bases at V and 2 bases at J, leaving 3 bases unmatched. The CDR3 length is 14 residues. In germline, CDR1 is SGHRS, CDR2 YFSETQ. CDR3 DNA sequence: TGCGCCAGCAGCCTAGGACTAGCCACAGATACGCAGTATTTT. It specifies CASSLGLATDTQYF.

The rearrangement links TRBV24-1 to TRBJ2-5; the match to TRBD1 covers 9 bases. This CDR3 comprises 15 residues. V lost 3 bases, J lost 5 bases, and 6 bases stayed unmatched. Germline V gene sequence: CDR1 KGHDR, CDR2 SFDVKD. CDR3 amino acids: CATSDATGGVETQYF. In nucleotides, the CDR3 is TGTGCCACCAGTGATGCAACAGGGGGCGTCGAGACCCAGTACTTC.

The sample holds many counts of this clone. The chain employs TRBV18 and TRBJ2-2; TRBD1 matches at 8 bases. V dropped 1 base and J dropped 1; count of bases not matched to a gene: 2. CDR3 size: 16 residues. Germline values: CDR1 KGHSH, CDR2 LQKENI. The CDR3 loop is CASSPRTGLNTGELFF. CDR3 nucleotides: TGTGCCAGCTCACCACGGACAGGGCTGAACACCGGGGAGCTGTTTTTT.

This chain links TRBV28 with TRBJ2-7, with unresolved D. Germline V gives CDR1 MDHEN, CDR2 SYDVKM. This CDR3 contains 12 residues. Between the trimmed V and J ends, which lost 2 bases and 6 bases, there was a span of 8 bases. The CDR3 DNA reads TGTGCCAGCAGTTTAACCGTCACCGAGCAGTACTTC. Residues: CASSLTVTEQYF.

The chain links TRBV27 to TRBJ2-7; a possible D gene is TRBD2 (6 bases). With 5 bases removed from V and 2 bases from J, the gap between germline ends came to 13 bases. CDR1 MNHEY and CDR2 SMNVEV come from the germline V gene (reference sequence). The CDR3 is 14 amino acids. CDR3 protein: CASSARELAYEQYF. The CDR3 DNA is TGTGCCAGCAGTGCCCGGGAGCTTGCCTACGAGCAGTACTTC.

The chain recombines TRBV30 with TRBJ2-7; 7 bases agree with TRBD1. Trimming removed 8 bases from V and 2 bases from J; junction bases left unmatched: 9. This CDR3 is 13 amino acids long. CDR1 is GTSNPN, CDR2 SVGIG, per germline (reference sequence). Written as DNA, the CDR3 is TGTGCCCCCCAGGACAGGCAGCCCTACGAGCAGTACTTC. This encodes CAPQDRQPYEQYF.

This clone was seen only a few times. The chain couples TRBV5-1 to TRBJ1-1; no clear D. The CDR3 spans 15 residues. CDR1 is SGHRS and CDR2 is YFSETQ in the germline V gene. Trimming took off 1 base at V and 8 bases at J, with 18 bases between the two ends. In DNA form, the CDR3 reads TGCGCCAGCAGCTTGTTGGGAGGCCAGAGCGTAGAAGCTTTCTTT. This sequence encodes CASSLLGGQSVEAFF.